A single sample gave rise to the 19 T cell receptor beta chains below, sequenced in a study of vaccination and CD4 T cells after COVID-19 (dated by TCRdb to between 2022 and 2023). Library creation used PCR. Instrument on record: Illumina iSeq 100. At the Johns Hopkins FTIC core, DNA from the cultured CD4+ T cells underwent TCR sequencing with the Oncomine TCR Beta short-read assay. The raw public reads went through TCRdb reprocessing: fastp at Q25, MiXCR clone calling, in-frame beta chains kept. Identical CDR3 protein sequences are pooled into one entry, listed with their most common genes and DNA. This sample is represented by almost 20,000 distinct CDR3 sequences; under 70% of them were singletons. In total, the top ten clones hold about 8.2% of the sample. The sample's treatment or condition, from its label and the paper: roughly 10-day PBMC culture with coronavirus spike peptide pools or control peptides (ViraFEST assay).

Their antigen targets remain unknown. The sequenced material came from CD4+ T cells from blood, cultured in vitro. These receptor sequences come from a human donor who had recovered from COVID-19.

CDR3 sequence: CASSSDSSGTDTQYF. The CDR3 region has the DNA TGTGCCAGCAGCTCCGACTCAAGCGGCACAGATACGCAGTATTTT. The chain is built from TRBV7-9 and TRBJ2-3; D gene ambiguous. Deletions cut 4 bases from V and 1 base from J, with 12 bases between. From germline, CDR1 is SEHNR and CDR2 FQNEAQ (reference sequence). The CDR3 contains 15 residues.

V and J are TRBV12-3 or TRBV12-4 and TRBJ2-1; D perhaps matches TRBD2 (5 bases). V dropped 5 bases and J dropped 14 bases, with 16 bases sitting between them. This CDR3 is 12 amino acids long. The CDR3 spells CASSPLGSDEFF. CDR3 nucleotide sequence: TGTGCCAGCAGTCCCTTGGGTAGCGACGAGTTCTTC.

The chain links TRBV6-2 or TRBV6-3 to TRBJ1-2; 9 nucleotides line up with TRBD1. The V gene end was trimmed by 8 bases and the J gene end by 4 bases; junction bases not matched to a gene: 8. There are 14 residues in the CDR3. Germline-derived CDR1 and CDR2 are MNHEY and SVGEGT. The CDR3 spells CASGDRDVIYGYTF. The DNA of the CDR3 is TGTGCCAGCGGGGACAGGGATGTTATCTATGGCTACACCTTC.

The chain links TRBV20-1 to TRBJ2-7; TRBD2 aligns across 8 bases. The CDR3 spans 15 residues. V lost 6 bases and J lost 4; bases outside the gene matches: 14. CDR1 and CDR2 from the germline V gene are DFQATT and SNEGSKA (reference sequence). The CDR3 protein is CSAQAGGGQQYEQYF. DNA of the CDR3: TGCAGTGCCCAAGCCGGGGGGGGGCAGCAATACGAGCAGTACTTC.

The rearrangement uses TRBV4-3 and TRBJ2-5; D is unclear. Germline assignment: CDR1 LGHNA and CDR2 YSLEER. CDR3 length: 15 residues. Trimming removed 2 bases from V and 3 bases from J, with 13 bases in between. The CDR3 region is CASSQHGLEEETQYF. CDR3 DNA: TGCGCCAGCAGCCAACACGGTTTAGAAGAAGAGACCCAGTACTTC.

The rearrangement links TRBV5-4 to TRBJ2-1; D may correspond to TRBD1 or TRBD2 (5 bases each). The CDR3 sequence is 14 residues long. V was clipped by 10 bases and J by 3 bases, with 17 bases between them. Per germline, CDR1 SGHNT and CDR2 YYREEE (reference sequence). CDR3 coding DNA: TGTGCCGGCCGGGGACCGCCACTCTACAATGAGCAGTTCTTC. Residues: CAGRGPPLYNEQFF.

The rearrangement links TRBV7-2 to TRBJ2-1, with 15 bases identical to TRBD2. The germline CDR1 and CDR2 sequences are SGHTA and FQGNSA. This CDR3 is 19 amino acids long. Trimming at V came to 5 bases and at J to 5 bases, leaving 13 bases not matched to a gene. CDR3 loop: CASSQVGLAGGPSHNEQFF. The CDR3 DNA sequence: TGTGCCAGCAGCCAGGTGGGACTAGCGGGGGGACCTAGTCACAATGAGCAGTTCTTC.

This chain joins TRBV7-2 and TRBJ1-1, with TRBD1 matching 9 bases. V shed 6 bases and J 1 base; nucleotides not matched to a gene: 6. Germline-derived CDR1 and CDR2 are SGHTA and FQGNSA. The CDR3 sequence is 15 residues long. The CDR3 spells CASRRDRASNTEAFF. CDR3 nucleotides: TGTGCCAGCAGACGGGACAGGGCTTCGAACACTGAAGCTTTCTTT.

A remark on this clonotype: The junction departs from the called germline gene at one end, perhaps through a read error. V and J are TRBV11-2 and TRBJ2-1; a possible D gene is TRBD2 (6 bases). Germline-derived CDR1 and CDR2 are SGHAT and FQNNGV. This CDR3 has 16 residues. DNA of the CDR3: TGTGCCGGCAGCCCGAACTTACCGGGACTTGGGGGTGAGCAGTTCTTC. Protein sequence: CAGSPNLPGLGGEQFF.

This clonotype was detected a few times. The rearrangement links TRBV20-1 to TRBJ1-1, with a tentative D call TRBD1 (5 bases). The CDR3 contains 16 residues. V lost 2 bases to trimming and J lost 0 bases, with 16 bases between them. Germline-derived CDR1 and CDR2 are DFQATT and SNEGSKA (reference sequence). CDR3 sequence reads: CSARSHPRQMNTEAFF. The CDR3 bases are TGCAGTGCTAGATCCCACCCCCGACAGATGAACACTGAAGCTTTCTTT.

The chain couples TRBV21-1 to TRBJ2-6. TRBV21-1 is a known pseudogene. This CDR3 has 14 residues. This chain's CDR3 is CASKRGSGANVLTF. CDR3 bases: TGTGCCAGCAAAAGGGGCTCTGGGGCCAACGTCCTGACTTTC.

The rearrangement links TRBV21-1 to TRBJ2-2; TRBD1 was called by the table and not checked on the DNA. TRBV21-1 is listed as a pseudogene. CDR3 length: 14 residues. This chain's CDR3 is CAILPQGVTGELFF. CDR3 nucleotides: TGTGCCATACTACCACAGGGAGTCACCGGGGAGCTGTTTTTT.

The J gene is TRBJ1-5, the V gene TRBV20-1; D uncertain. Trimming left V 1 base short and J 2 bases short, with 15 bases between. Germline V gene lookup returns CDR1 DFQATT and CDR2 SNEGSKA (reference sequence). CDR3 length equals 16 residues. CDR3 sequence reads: CSARVGGESGNQPQHF. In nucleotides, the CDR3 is TGCAGTGCTAGAGTAGGTGGGGAAAGCGGCAATCAGCCCCAGCATTTT.

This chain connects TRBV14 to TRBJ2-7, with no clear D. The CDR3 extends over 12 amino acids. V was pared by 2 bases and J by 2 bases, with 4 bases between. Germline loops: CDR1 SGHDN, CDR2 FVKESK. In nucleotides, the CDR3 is TGTGCCAGCAGCCAATCACCCTACGAGCAGTACTTC. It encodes CASSQSPYEQYF.

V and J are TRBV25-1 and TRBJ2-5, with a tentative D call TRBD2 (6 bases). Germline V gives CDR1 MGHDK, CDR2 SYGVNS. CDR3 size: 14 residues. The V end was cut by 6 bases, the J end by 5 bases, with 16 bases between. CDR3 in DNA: TGTGCCAGCAGGGGCGGGATGATGGGGGAGACCCAGTACTTC. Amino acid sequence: CASRGGMMGETQYF.

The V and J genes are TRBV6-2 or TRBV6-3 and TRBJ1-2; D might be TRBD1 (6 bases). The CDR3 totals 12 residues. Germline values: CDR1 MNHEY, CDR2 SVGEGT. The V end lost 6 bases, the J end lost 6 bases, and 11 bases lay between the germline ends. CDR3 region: CASRGGADGYTF. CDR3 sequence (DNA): TGTGCCAGCAGAGGGGGGGCGGATGGCTACACCTTC.

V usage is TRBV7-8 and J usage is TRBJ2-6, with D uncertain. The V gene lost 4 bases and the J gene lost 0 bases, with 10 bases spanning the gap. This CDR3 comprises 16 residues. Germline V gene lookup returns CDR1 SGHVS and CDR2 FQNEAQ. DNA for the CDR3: TGTGCCAGCAGCTCCCCCTACCGCTCTGGGGCCAACGTCCTGACTTTC. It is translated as CASSSPYRSGANVLTF.

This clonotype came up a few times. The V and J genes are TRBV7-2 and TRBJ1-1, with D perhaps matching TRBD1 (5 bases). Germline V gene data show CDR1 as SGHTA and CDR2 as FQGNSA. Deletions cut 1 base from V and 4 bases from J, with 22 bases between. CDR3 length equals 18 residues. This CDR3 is CASSLGAGWGGDGTEAFF. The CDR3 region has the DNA TGTGCCAGCAGCTTAGGAGCAGGGTGGGGAGGAGATGGCACTGAAGCTTTCTTT.

The CDR3 DNA follows: TGTGCCAGCAGTGAAAATTCAGTCGGCCGAGGGTCCAATTCACCCCTCCACTTT. It is translated as CASSENSVGRGSNSPLHF. The chain is built from TRBV2 and TRBJ1-6; D not resolved. From germline, CDR1 is SNHLY and CDR2 FYNNEI. The CDR3 extends over 18 amino acids. V lost 2 bases to trimming and J lost 7 bases, with 21 bases between them. The whole variable domain, remainder taken from reference TRBV2 and TRBJ1-6, is EPEVTQTPSHQVTQMGQEVILRCVPISNHLYFYWYRQILGQKVEFLVSFYNNEISEKSEIFDDQFSVERPDGSNFTLKIRSTKLEDSAMYFCASSENSVGRGSNSPLHFGNGTRLTVT.